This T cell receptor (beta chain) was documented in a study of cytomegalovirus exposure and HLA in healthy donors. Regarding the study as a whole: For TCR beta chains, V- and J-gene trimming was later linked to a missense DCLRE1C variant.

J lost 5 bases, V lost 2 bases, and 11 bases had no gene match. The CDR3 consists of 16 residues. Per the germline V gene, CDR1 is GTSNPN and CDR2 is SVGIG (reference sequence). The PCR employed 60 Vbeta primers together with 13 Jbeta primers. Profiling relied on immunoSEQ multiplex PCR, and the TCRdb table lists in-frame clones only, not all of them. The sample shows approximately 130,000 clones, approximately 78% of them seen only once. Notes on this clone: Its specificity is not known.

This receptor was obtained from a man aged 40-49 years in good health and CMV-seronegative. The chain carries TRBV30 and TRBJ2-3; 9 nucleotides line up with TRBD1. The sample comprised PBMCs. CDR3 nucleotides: TGTGCCTGGAGTACAGGGGGCGCCGATCGGGGAGATACGCAGTATTTT. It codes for CAWSTGGADRGDTQYF.